This note documents a single T cell receptor beta chain sequence. Its antigen remains undetermined. Per-base qualities were not stored, and no clone one base away is much larger. This sample was taken from a study of blood T cell dynamics during melanoma immunotherapy (dated by TCRdb to 2019 to 2021). Broadly, across the study: Patients had metastatic melanoma and received first-line pembrolizumab or nivolumab plus ipilimumab as standard of care in the United Kingdom. A training cohort was formed from consecutive patients, and a further independent group of patients from the same centre was pooled into an external validation set. To identify early correlates of response, the study profiled peripheral T cell receptor repertoires in patients with metastatic melanoma before and after one cycle of checkpoint inhibitor therapy.

Every bulk PBMC sample had a fixed 350 ng of DNA loaded. Following the manufacturer instructions, the immunoSEQ TCRb Assay kit was used to amplify TCR beta CDR3 sequences from genomic DNA. The KAPA Library Quantification Kit for Illumina platforms was used to quantify the pooled libraries by qPCR. Sequencing of the pooled libraries was done on an Illumina NextSeq 500, with clustering at roughly 0.55-1.1 pM. Regarding the original processing steps: TCR data were analyzed with immunoSEQ ANALYZER and the R LymphoSeq package. A rearrangement efficiency score was calculated as productive divided by the sum of productive and non-productive CDR3 sequences. Within each patient, timepoints were compared pairwise for clonality, measured with the Gini coefficient, and for diversity, measured with the Renyi index at alpha=1. In LymphoSeq, clonal relatedness was computed using an edit distance of 3, and repertoire similarity was computed using the Bhattacharyya coefficient. Linear discriminant analysis on week-3 changes in clonality and diversity was built with the R MASS and caret packages to classify response. TCRdb holds this immuneACCESS table with in-frame rearrangements only. Some clones are missing; in checked studies, unresolved V genes explain under half, and the rest has no known cause. That table supplies the V and J calls and clone size; D and trimming were determined from the DNA. In this sample the table shows fewer than 12,000 clones, 87% of which occur a single time. Roughly 6.9% of the sample lies in the top ten.

Here is what the overall study found, with its caveats: Patients who later achieved disease control showed a bifurcated PBMC repertoire reorganization at W3, with increased clonality or increased diversity, unlike progressors. The study was unable to establish whether the T cell clones driving the repertoire changes were melanoma-specific or instead reflected general immune activation. The relatively small sample size was acknowledged as a potential limitation on generalization of the results.

Reading from cysteine to phenylalanine, the CDR3 counts 15 amino acids. The DNA shown is the 45-base CDR3, in frame from base 1. The V end loses 5 bases and the J end loses 5 bases, and a stretch of 15 bases separates them. Taken from the germline V gene (reference sequence), the CDR1 and CDR2 loops are LNHDA and SQIVND. The time point label of this sample denotes: week 3, after first cycle of checkpoint inhibitor. Blood samples were collected before treatment (T0) and at week 3 (W3), after the first cycle of checkpoint blockade. Except for a couple of patients with rapid clinical progression, response was assessed 12 weeks after the first infusion by RECIST 1.1; disease control meant complete response, partial response or stable disease. Patients were excluded for prior systemic cancer treatment, concomitant immunosuppressant therapy or synchronous other active malignancies. TCR beta was sequenced in both bulk PBMC and plasma cell-free DNA in order to track circulating cells as well as T cell turnover. PBMC were isolated from blood with Lymphoprep and SepMate tubes, followed by red cell lysis. DNA from PBMC and sorted T cell subsets was extracted with QIAamp DNA Blood Mini kits.

The chain couples TRBV19 to TRBJ2-2; the D gene is tentatively TRBD1 or TRBD2, each matching 5 bases. The sequence came from a human donor with melanoma. The sequencing used blood, collected from a patient treated with checkpoint blockade. The nucleotide sequence is TGTGCCAGTAGTCCGTGGGACGGAGTGACCGGGGAGCTGTTTTTT. Its amino acids are CASSPWDGVTGELFF.